This T cell receptor beta chain was documented in a study of T cell responses to AZD1222 COVID-19 vaccine. From germline, CDR1 is MNHEY and CDR2 SVGAGI. V shed 5 bases and J 9 bases; nucleotides not matched to a gene: 5. The CDR3 is 13 residues long. This clone was observed once. Profiled with immunoSEQ multiplex PCR; TCRdb holds only in-frame clones, not every one. Found here are 140,000 to 150,000 clones, about 89% of them singletons; the top ten hold about 5%. This chain links TRBV6-5 with TRBJ1-5; 9 bases align to TRBD1. The receptor comes from an adult in good health. The sequenced sample was peripheral blood, obtained on day 0 of AZD1222 vaccination. The DNA for the CDR3 is TGTGCCAGCAGTAGACAGGGGGGGAGGCCCCAGCATTTT. Protein: CASSRQGGRPQHF.